Shown below are 30 T cell receptor beta chains from a single sample sequenced in a study of T-cell memory formation after mild COVID-19. TCRdb reprocessed the 5' RACE reads with MiXCR, giving one entry per CDR3 protein. The sample holds just over 350,000 distinct CDR3 sequences, 14% seen once. Source material: PBMCs or a T cell subset sorted from them (not recorded which). These receptors were obtained from a young man who had mild COVID-19 (a few samples of this study predate the infection). Cell type and time point are not known.

Many counts were recorded for this clonotype. The chain couples TRBV4-3 to TRBJ2-1; 9 bases line up with TRBD1. J gave up 7 bases and V 0 bases, and 10 bases lay outside the gene matches. The V gene's germline CDR1 is LGHNA and CDR2 YSLEER. This CDR3 spans 17 amino acids. This CDR3 reads CASSQEARDRDRNEQFF. As DNA, the CDR3 is TGCGCCAGCAGCCAAGAAGCCCGGGACAGGGATAGGAATGAGCAGTTCTTC.

V is TRBV20-1 and J is TRBJ2-1; tentative D call: TRBD2 (5 bases). The V gene's germline CDR1 is DFQATT and CDR2 SNEGSKA (reference sequence). Trimming stripped 1 base from V and 7 bases from J, with 8 bases between. The CDR3 covers 12 residues. The CDR3 sequence: CSARVLANEQFF. For the CDR3, the DNA is TGCAGTGCTAGAGTCCTAGCTAATGAGCAGTTCTTC.

The rearrangement uses TRBV23-1 and TRBJ1-5, with 7 bases matching TRBD1. TRBV23-1 is assigned to the ORF class and has an uncertain function. The CDR3 is made up of 13 amino acids. V lost 3 bases to trimming and J lost 7 bases; unmatched junction nucleotides: 3. The CDR3 region has the DNA TGCGCCAGCAGTCACCTCAGGGGGCAGCCCCAGCATTTT. This encodes CASSHLRGQPQHF.

This clonotype was counted only a few times. The chain links TRBV4-1 to TRBJ1-5; a weak D match, TRBD1 (5 bases). V lost 0 bases and J lost 9, with 9 bases in between. The germline V gene has CDR1 MGHRA and CDR2 YSYEKL. This CDR3 is 13 amino acids long. CDR3 bases: TGCGCCAGCAGCCAAGACCCAGGGCGGCCCCAGCATTTT. It is translated as CASSQDPGRPQHF.

This clonotype was seen ten or more times. The genes are TRBV12-3 or TRBV12-4 and TRBJ2-5; 11 bases fit TRBD1. V lost 7 bases, J lost 5 bases, and 12 bases stayed unmatched. CDR3 size: 16 residues. The CDR3: CASKLGTGGRWETQYF. CDR3 DNA sequence: TGTGCCAGCAAACTCGGGACAGGGGGTAGATGGGAGACCCAGTACTTC.

The CDR3 loop reads CASSKGQALSTDTQYF. CDR3 in DNA: TGTGCCAGCAGTAAAGGACAGGCCCTGTCTACGGATACGCAGTATTTT. The chain is built from TRBV12-3 or TRBV12-4 and TRBJ2-3; 7 nucleotides align to TRBD1. The ends lost 5 bases at V and 6 bases at J; junction bases unmatched: 14. This CDR3 is built from 16 residues.

In its sample, this clonotype was seen once. The rearrangement joins TRBV7-9 to TRBJ2-3; 7 bases map to TRBD2. Germline V CDR1 and CDR2: SEHNR, FQNEAQ (reference sequence). Losses at the gene ends were 8 bases for V and 1 base for J; bases not matched to a gene: 9. The CDR3 length is 15 residues. The CDR3 nucleotides read TGTGCCAGCGTCGGGACTATTTGGGGCACAGATACGCAGTATTTT. Amino acid sequence: CASVGTIWGTDTQYF.

This clonotype was observed a handful of times. The J gene is TRBJ2-5, the V gene TRBV5-1; no reliable D call. Germline assignment: CDR1 SGHRS and CDR2 YFSETQ. This CDR3 comprises 13 residues. The V end was cut by 5 bases, the J end by 4 bases, with 12 bases between. Written as DNA, the CDR3 is TGCGCCAGCAGTGGGGTGGTTCGAGAGACCCAGTACTTC. Amino acids: CASSGVVRETQYF. Combining the CDR3 with reference TRBV5-1 and TRBJ2-5 gives the whole variable domain KAGVTQTPRYLIKTRGQQVTLSCSPISGHRSVSWYQQTPGQGLQFLFEYFSETQRNKGNFPGRFSGRQFSNSRSEMNVSTLELGDSALYLCASSGVVRETQYFGPGTRLLVL.

This clonotype has a handful of counts. The J gene is TRBJ2-7, the V gene TRBV30; D is unresolved. The CDR3 length is 13 residues. The V end was cut by 3 bases, the J end by 3 bases, with 12 bases between. The germline V gene encodes CDR1 GTSNPN and CDR2 SVGIG (reference sequence). Written as DNA, the CDR3 is TGTGCCTGGAGCAATGTTTTGGGCTACGAGCAGTACTTC. This sequence encodes CAWSNVLGYEQYF.

This chain uses TRBV5-1 with TRBJ2-1, with a possible D match to TRBD1 (6 bases). This CDR3 contains 12 residues. Germline lookup yields CDR1 SGHRS and CDR2 YFSETQ. Trimming removed 4 bases at V and 6 bases at J, with 8 bases between. The CDR3 spells CASSPGVNEQFF. The CDR3 nucleotides are TGCGCCAGCAGCCCAGGGGTCAATGAGCAGTTCTTC.

There are a few counts of this clonotype. The rearrangement joins TRBV6-5 to TRBJ2-7; 8 bases align to TRBD1. This CDR3 has 18 amino acids. J was trimmed by 1 base and V by 0 bases; bases with no gene match: 11. Germline CDR1 reads MNHEY; CDR2 reads SVGAGI. The DNA of the CDR3 is TGTGCCAGCAGTTACTCAAAAATCGGACAGGGATGGTCCTACGAGCAGTACTTC. This codes for CASSYSKIGQGWSYEQYF.

The chain is built from TRBV6-1 and TRBJ1-6; 8 bases are a match to TRBD1. This CDR3 is 14 amino acids long. Per the germline V gene, CDR1 is MNHNS and CDR2 is SASEGT. Germline trimming cut 6 bases from V and 10 bases from J; bases unmatched to any gene: 8. CDR3 sequence (DNA): TGTGCCAGCAGCAGGGGGCCCCTCGGATCACCCCTCCACTTT. This codes for CASSRGPLGSPLHF.

The chain employs TRBV6-2 or TRBV6-3 and TRBJ2-3, with D possibly called TRBD1 or TRBD2 (5 bases each). V lost 7 bases and J 0 bases, leaving 14 bases between the germline ends. The CDR3 runs to 15 residues. CDR1 is MNHEY and CDR2 is SVGEGT in the germline V gene. CDR3 bases: TGTGCCAGCAATTCCGGGACCGCAAGCACAGATACGCAGTATTTT. Amino acids: CASNSGTASTDTQYF.

The chain employs TRBV3-1 and TRBJ2-1; 13 bases match TRBD2. V trimming: 5 bases; J trimming: 9 bases; junction bases outside the gene matches: 10. The CDR3 extends over 16 amino acids. Germline loops: CDR1 LGHDT, CDR2 YNNKEL (reference sequence). CDR3 nucleotides: TGTGCCAGCAGCGCCGACACTAGCGGGGGGGCCATTGAGCAGTTCTTC. Its translation is CASSADTSGGAIEQFF.

V is TRBV15 and J is TRBJ1-1; weak D call: TRBD1 (6 bases). Per germline, CDR1 LNHNV and CDR2 YYDKDF (reference sequence). The CDR3 contains 12 residues. V lost 5 bases, J lost 14 bases, and 18 bases lay in between. The CDR3 sequence is CATSGNRALFFF. The CDR3 DNA reads TGTGCCACCAGCGGTAACAGGGCCCTCTTCTTCTTT.

This clonotype appeared a few times. Here the CDR3 reads CASTRGDSGGPGLETQYF. The CDR3 DNA reads as TGCGCCAGCACTAGAGGGGATAGCGGGGGGCCTGGATTGGAGACCCAGTACTTC. The chain employs TRBV5-1 and TRBJ2-5; 10 bases line up with TRBD2. This CDR3 contains 18 residues. The V segment lost 6 bases and the J segment 5 bases; nucleotides outside the gene matches: 19. Germline V lookup: CDR1 SGHRS, CDR2 YFSETQ. Full variable domain (outside the CDR3, taken from reference TRBV5-1 and TRBJ2-5): KAGVTQTPRYLIKTRGQQVTLSCSPISGHRSVSWYQQTPGQGLQFLFEYFSETQRNKGNFPGRFSGRQFSNSRSEMNVSTLELGDSALYLCASTRGDSGGPGLETQYFGPGTRLLVL.

This clonotype appeared a few times. The genes are TRBV5-1 and TRBJ1-1; D is undetermined. V lost 0 bases, J lost 1 base, and 10 bases lay in between. CDR1 is SGHRS, CDR2 YFSETQ, per germline. CDR3 size: 15 residues. CDR3 loop: CASSLVAYRNTEAFF. The CDR3 nucleotides are TGCGCCAGCAGCTTGGTGGCGTACAGGAACACTGAAGCTTTCTTT.

The chain uses TRBV5-4 and TRBJ2-3, with 10 positions matching TRBD2. CDR1 is SGHNT and CDR2 is YYREEE in the germline V gene (reference sequence). V trimming: 2 bases; J trimming: 3 bases; junction bases outside the gene matches: 3. CDR3 length: 15 amino acids. The CDR3 sequence is CASSFPSGGTDTQYF. DNA of the CDR3: TGTGCCAGCAGCTTTCCTAGCGGGGGTACAGATACGCAGTATTTT.

This rearrangement joins TRBV2 to TRBJ1-2; possible D gene TRBD1, 5 bases. Germline V gene data show CDR1 as SNHLY and CDR2 as FYNNEI. The CDR3 totals 14 residues. Trimming removed 1 base from V and 4 bases from J, with 10 bases in between. The CDR3 here is CASSEGQFLYGYTF. The CDR3 DNA reads TGTGCCAGCAGTGAAGGACAGTTCCTCTATGGCTACACCTTC.

The chain links TRBV6-2 or TRBV6-3 to TRBJ1-1; 9 bases line up with TRBD1. This CDR3 spans 16 amino acids. Looked up from germline, CDR1 is MNHEY and CDR2 is SVGEGT. V shed 5 bases, J shed 1 base, and the junction held 8 bases outside the gene matches. Here the CDR3 reads CASSTRTGVENTEAFF. CDR3 DNA sequence: TGTGCCAGCAGTACCCGGACAGGGGTAGAGAACACTGAAGCTTTCTTT.

This clonotype was counted a few times. The V and J genes are TRBV27 and TRBJ2-5, with D tentatively TRBD1 (6 bases). Germline CDR1 and CDR2: MNHEY and SMNVEV (reference sequence). CDR3 length equals 15 residues. Trimming pared 10 bases from V and 1 base from J, leaving 19 bases between. CDR3 in amino acids: CATAPRLGGQETQYF. In nucleotides, the CDR3 is TGTGCCACCGCCCCGCGTTTAGGGGGCCAAGAGACCCAGTACTTC.

This clonotype came up a few times. The rearrangement uses TRBV29-1 and TRBJ2-7, with 10 bases aligning to TRBD1. This CDR3 comprises 13 residues. Germline values: CDR1 SQVTM, CDR2 ANQGSEA. Trimming cost V 6 bases and J 4 bases; bases outside gene matches: 6. The DNA of the CDR3 is TGCAGCGTACTCCGGGACAGGGGTTACGAGCAGTACTTC. Translation gives CSVLRDRGYEQYF.

As for this clonotype: A much larger clonotype is one base distant, so this may be a read error. The genes are TRBV9 and TRBJ1-2, with D possibly TRBD1 on 5 matching bases. The CDR3 sequence is 13 residues long. Trimming took off 4 bases at V and 8 bases at J, with 15 bases between the two ends. Germline-derived CDR1 and CDR2 are SGDLS and YYNGEE. DNA of the CDR3: TGTGCCAGCAGCAGCATCACAAGGGACGGCTACACCTTC. Translating gives CASSSITRDGYTF. Drawing the rest from reference TRBV9 and TRBJ1-2, the complete variable domain is DSGVTQTPKHLITATGQRVTLRCSPRSGDLSVYWYQQSLDQGLQFLIQYYNGEERAKGNILERFSAQQFPDLHSELNLSSLELGDSALYFCASSSITRDGYTFGSGTRLTVV.

The gene calls are TRBV20-1 and TRBJ2-7; D perhaps matches TRBD2 (6 bases). This CDR3 contains 14 residues. Trimming removed 4 bases at V and 5 bases at J, with 18 bases between. Germline values: CDR1 DFQATT, CDR2 SNEGSKA (reference sequence). The CDR3 DNA sequence: TGCAGTGCTAATCTTCCAGGGAGGTGGAACGAGCAGTACGTC. Its translation is CSANLPGRWNEQYV.

This clonotype showed up just a few times. The rearrangement uses TRBV7-9 and TRBJ2-5; D call uncertain. CDR1 SEHNR and CDR2 FQNEAQ come from the germline V gene (reference sequence). This CDR3 is built from 14 residues. Trimming removed 1 base at V and 5 bases at J, with 11 bases between. The CDR3 nucleotides read TGTGCCAGCAGCTTAGATCGGGTTATGGAGACCCAGTACTTC. As protein: CASSLDRVMETQYF.

This clonotype was counted a few times. The CDR3 loop reads CASSYGADSTIYF. The CDR3 nucleotides read TGTGCCAGCAGTTACGGGGCAGATAGCACCATATATTTT. The chain links TRBV6-6 to TRBJ1-3, with a weak D call TRBD1 (5 bases). Deletions cut 2 bases from V and 9 bases from J, with 11 bases between. Germline V gene data show CDR1 as MNHNY and CDR2 as SVGAGI (reference sequence). This CDR3 is 13 amino acids long.

This clonotype was detected a few times. This rearrangement joins TRBV12-3 or TRBV12-4 to TRBJ1-3; D might be TRBD1 (6 bases). The CDR3 extends over 15 amino acids. V lost 4 bases and J lost 4, with 14 bases in between. The CDR3 sequence is CASSWAGARGNTIYF. The CDR3 DNA reads as TGTGCCAGCAGTTGGGCAGGGGCAAGAGGAAACACCATATATTTT.

The chain employs TRBV6-2 or TRBV6-3 and TRBJ2-5; D remains ambiguous. This CDR3 contains 14 residues. Germline V gives CDR1 MNHEY, CDR2 SVGEGT. V lost 5 bases and J 4 bases, leaving 14 bases between the germline ends. The CDR3 protein is CASSRPATSETQYF. As DNA, the CDR3 is TGTGCCAGCAGTCGCCCCGCTACCTCAGAGACCCAGTACTTC.

This clonotype was seen a handful of times. The chain joins TRBV7-9 to TRBJ1-2; 9 bases line up with TRBD1. CDR1 SEHNR and CDR2 FQNEAQ come from the germline V gene (reference sequence). Germline trimming cut 3 bases from V and 4 bases from J; bases unmatched to any gene: 6. This CDR3 comprises 15 residues. The CDR3 DNA follows: TGTGCCAGCAGCTTCACCGGGACAGGGAGCTATGGCTACACCTTC. Protein product: CASSFTGTGSYGYTF.

The V gene is TRBV9, the J gene TRBJ1-3, with unresolved D. Germline V gives CDR1 SGDLS, CDR2 YYNGEE. Trimming removed 2 bases at V and 7 bases at J, with 4 bases between. The CDR3 runs to 11 residues. The CDR3 DNA reads TGTGCCAGCAGCGTGGGTAACACCATATATTTT. Its translation is CASSVGNTIYF.